This TCR beta chain comes out of a study of shared clonotypes between healthy human individuals. The data were produced by immunoSEQ multiplex PCR, yet TCRdb's version contains in-frame clones alone and is incomplete. Of roughly 1.5 million clones in the sample, 95% to 99% were seen once. CDR3 length: 13 amino acids. Trimming removed 4 bases at V and 5 bases at J, with 8 bases between. The V gene's germline CDR1 is SGHTA and CDR2 FQGNSA. V gene TRBV7-2 combines with J gene TRBJ1-4; D gene uncertain. Sequencing was done on a sample of naive CD4+ T cells sorted from blood. Subset: CD45RA+ positively selected. The sequence came from a man aged 25 to 40 in good health. The CDR3 here is CASSSGRNEKLFF. The CDR3 DNA reads as TGTGCCAGCAGCTCCGGGCGGAATGAAAAACTGTTTTTT.